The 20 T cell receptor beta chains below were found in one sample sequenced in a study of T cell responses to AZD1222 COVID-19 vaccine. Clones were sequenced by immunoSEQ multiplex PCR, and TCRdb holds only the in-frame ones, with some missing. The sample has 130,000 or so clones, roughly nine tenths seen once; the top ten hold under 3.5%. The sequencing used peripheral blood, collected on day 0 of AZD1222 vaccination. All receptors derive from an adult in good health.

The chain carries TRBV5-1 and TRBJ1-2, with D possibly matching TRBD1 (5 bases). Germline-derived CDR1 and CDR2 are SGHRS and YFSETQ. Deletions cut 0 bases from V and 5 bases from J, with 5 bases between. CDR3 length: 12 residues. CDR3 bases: TGCGCCAGCAGCTTGGGGGGGTATGGCTACACCTTC. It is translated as CASSLGGYGYTF.

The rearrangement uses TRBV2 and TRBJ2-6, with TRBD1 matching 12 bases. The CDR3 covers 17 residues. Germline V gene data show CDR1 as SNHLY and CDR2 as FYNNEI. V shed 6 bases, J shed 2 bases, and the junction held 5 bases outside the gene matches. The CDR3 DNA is TGTGCCAGCAGGCCGGGACAGGGGGCTACTGGGGCCAACGTCCTGACTTTC. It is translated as CASRPGQGATGANVLTF.

The CDR3 DNA is TGTGCCAGTAGTATTATTGGGCCGAACACTGAAGCTTTCTTT. Translating it yields CASSIIGPNTEAFF. The chain is built from TRBV19 and TRBJ1-1; D not certain. The length of the CDR3 is 14 residues. Germline V gene lookup returns CDR1 LNHDA and CDR2 SQIVND (reference sequence). Trimming stripped 3 bases from V and 1 base from J, with 9 bases between.

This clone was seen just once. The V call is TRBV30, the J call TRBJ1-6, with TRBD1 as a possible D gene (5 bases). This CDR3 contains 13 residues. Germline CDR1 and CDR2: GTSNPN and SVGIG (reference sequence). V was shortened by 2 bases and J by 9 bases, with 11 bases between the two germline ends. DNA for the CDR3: TGTGCCTGGAGTCAGGGTGGTGGTTCACCCCTCCACTTT. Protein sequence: CAWSQGGGSPLHF.

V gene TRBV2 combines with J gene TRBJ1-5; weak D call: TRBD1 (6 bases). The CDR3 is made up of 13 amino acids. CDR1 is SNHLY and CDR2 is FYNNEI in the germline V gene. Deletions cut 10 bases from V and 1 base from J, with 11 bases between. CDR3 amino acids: CATRTESNQPQHF. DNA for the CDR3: TGTGCCACCCGGACAGAGAGCAATCAGCCCCAGCATTTT.

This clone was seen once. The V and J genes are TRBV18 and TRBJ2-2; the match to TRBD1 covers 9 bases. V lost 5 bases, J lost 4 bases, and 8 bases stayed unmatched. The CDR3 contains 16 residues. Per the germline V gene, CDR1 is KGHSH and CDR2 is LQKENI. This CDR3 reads CASSALETGGTGELFF. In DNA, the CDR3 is TGTGCCAGCTCAGCGTTGGAGACAGGGGGCACCGGGGAGCTGTTTTTT.

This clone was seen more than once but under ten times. The CDR3: CASSLGTGSNSPLHF. DNA of the CDR3: TGTGCCAGCAGCTTAGGGACAGGGAGTAATTCACCCCTCCACTTT. The V gene is TRBV7-2, the J gene TRBJ1-6; TRBD1 matches 8 bases. The V gene's germline CDR1 is SGHTA and CDR2 FQGNSA. Trimming cost V 1 base and J 6 bases; bases outside gene matches: 2. CDR3 length: 15 residues.

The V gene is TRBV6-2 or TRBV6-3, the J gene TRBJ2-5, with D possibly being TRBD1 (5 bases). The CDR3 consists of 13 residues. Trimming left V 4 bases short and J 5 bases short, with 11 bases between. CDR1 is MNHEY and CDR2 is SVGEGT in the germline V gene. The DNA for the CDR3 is TGTGCCAGCAGTTCAGACAGATTCGAGACCCAGTACTTC. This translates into CASSSDRFETQYF.

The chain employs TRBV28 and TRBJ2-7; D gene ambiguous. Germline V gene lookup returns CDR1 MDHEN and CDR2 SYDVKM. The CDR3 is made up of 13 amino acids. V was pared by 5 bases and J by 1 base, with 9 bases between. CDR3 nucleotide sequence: TGTGCCAGCAGTCTCACACCATCCTACGAGCAGTACTTC. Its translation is CASSLTPSYEQYF.

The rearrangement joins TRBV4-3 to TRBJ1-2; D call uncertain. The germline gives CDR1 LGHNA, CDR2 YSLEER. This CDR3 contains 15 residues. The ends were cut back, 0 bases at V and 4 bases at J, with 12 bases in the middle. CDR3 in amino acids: CASSQDLGSSYGYTF. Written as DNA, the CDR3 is TGCGCCAGCAGCCAAGATCTGGGCAGCAGCTATGGCTACACCTTC.

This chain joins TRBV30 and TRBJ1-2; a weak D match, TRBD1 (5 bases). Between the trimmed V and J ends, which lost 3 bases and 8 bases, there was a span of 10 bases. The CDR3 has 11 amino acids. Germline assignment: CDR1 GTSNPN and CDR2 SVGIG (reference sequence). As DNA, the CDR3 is TGTGCCTGGAGGGAGGGGTGGGGCTACACCTTC. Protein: CAWREGWGYTF.

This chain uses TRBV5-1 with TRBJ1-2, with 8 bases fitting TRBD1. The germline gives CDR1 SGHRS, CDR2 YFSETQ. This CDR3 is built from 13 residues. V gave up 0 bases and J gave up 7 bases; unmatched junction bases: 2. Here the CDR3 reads CASSLGTGFGYTF. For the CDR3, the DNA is TGCGCCAGCAGCTTGGGGACAGGGTTTGGCTACACCTTC.

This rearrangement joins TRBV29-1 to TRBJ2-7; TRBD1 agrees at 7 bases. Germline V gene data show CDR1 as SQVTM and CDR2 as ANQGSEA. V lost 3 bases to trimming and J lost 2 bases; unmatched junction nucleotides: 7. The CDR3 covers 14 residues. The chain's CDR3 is CSVDLGDRTYEQYF. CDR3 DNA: TGCAGCGTTGATTTAGGGGACAGAACCTACGAGCAGTACTTC.

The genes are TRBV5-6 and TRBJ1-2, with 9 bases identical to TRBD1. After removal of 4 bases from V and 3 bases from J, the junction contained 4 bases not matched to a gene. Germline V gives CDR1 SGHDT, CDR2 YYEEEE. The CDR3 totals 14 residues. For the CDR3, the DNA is TGTGCCAGCAGCGGTGGACAGGGGCACTATGGCTACACCTTC. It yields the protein CASSGGQGHYGYTF.

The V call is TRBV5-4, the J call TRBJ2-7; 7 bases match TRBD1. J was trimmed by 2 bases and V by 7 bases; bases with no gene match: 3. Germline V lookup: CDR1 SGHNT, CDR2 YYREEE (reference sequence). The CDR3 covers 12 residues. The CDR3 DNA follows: TGTGCCAGCGAGGACAGGCCCTACGAGCAGTACTTC. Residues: CASEDRPYEQYF. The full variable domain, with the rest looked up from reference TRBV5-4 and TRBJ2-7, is ETGVTQSPTHLIKTRGQQVTLRCSSQSGHNTVSWYQQALGQGPQFIFQYYREEENGRGNFPPRFSGLQFPNYSSELNVNALELDDSALYLCASEDRPYEQYFGPGTRLTVT.

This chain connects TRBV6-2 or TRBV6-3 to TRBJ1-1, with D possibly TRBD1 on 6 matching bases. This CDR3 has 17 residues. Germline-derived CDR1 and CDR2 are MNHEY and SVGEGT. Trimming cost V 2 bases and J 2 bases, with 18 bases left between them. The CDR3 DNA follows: TGTGCCAGCAGTTACCCGTCCCGGGACACCACCAACACTGAAGCTTTCTTT. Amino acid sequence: CASSYPSRDTTNTEAFF.

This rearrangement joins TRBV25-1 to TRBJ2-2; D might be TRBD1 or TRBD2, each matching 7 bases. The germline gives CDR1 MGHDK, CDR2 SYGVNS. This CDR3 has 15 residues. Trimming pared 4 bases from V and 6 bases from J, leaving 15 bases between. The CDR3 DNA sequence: TGTGCCAGCAGTGTACTGACAGGGAGGGCCGGGGAGCTGTTTTTT. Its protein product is CASSVLTGRAGELFF.

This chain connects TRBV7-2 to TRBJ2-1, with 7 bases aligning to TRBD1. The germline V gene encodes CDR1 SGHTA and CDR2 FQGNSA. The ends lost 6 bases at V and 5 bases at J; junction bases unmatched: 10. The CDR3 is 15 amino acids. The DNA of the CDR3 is TGTGCCAGCAGTCCCGCGCCAGGGGGTCACAATGAGCAGTTCTTC. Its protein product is CASSPAPGGHNEQFF.

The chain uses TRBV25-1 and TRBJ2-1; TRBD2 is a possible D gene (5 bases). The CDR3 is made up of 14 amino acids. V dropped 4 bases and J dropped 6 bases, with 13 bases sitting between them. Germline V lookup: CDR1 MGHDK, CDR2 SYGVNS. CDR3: CASSGDYFLNEQFF. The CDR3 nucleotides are TGTGCCAGCAGTGGCGACTATTTCCTCAATGAGCAGTTCTTC.

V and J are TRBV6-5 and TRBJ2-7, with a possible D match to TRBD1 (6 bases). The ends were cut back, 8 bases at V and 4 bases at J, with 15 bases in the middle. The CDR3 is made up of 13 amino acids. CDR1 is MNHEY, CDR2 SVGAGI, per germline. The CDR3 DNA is TGTGCCAGCCGCAGGACAGATCATTACGAGCAGTACTTC. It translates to CASRRTDHYEQYF.